This record covers a single T cell receptor (beta chain). The CDR3 sequence is 15 residues long. The junction had 6 bases not matched to a gene; V was cut back by 3 bases and J by 9 bases. Per germline, CDR1 SEHNR and CDR2 FQNEAQ (reference sequence). 13 Jbeta primers and 60 Vbeta primers were used for the PCR. Clones were read by immunoSEQ multiplex PCR, and TCRdb kept only the in-frame ones, dropping some. The sample yields 120,000 or so clones, about 80% seen once. The data are from a study of cytomegalovirus exposure and HLA in healthy donors. V gene TRBV7-9 combines with J gene TRBJ2-1; 12 bases fit TRBD2. The clonotype comes from a man between 18 and 35 years old in good health and CMV-seronegative. Sample: PBMCs. The CDR3 region has the DNA TGTGCCAGCAGCTTGGCTAGCGGGGGGGCGGGTGAGCAGTTCTTC. Translation gives CASSLASGGAGEQFF.